This TCR beta chain was observed in a study of human T cells and chemical hapten exposure. Points from the study as a whole: The number of TCRs over 1 in 1000 frequency stayed unchanged after DPC. While controls formed fewer of them, expanded TCRs formed significantly more large CDR3 similarity clusters.

Time point meaning: pre-sensitization, week 0. Treatment specified: therapeutic diphenylcyclopropenone sensitization with weekly scalp DPC. Prior to application of each patch test, blood was drawn. The CDR3 is 16 amino acids. V gave up 6 bases and J gave up 0 bases; unmatched junction bases: 10. The germline V gene encodes CDR1 SNHLY and CDR2 FYNNEI. In TCRdb, the RACE reads were re-called with MiXCR into one record per CDR3 protein. The sample yields roughly 110,000 distinct CDR3 sequences, around 12% seen once. This clonotype appeared many times. Its antigen remains unidentified. The TCR originated in a woman in her fifties or sixties with alopecia areata. Some clones in this sample may be carry-over from other donors' samples. The rearrangement uses TRBV2 and TRBJ1-1, with 7 bases aligning to TRBD1. The sequenced sample was whole blood, obtained in connection with sensitization to the hapten diphenylcyclopropenone (DPC). In DNA form, the CDR3 reads TGTGCCAGCAGGGGCCGAACGACAGGGATGAACACTGAAGCTTTCTTT. This translates into CASRGRTTGMNTEAFF.